This T cell receptor beta chain is drawn from a study of shared clonotypes between healthy human individuals. About the study: Donors had three CD4 naive, three CD4 memory, two CD8 naive and one CD8 memory plate apiece.

V lost 7 bases and J lost 4, with 8 bases in between. The germline V gene has CDR1 MNHEY and CDR2 SVGAGI. The CDR3 is 12 amino acids. This clone showed up just once. Each cell subset's genomic DNA was divided evenly among several immunoSEQ plates. Per sorted-subset replicate PCR, input was around 200 ng DNA, representing some 30,000 T cell genomes. The data were produced by immunoSEQ multiplex PCR, yet TCRdb's version contains in-frame clones alone and is incomplete. The table lists over 1.5 million clones, under 99% of them singletons. This chain links TRBV6-5 with TRBJ1-3; D ambiguous. The sequenced sample was naive CD4+ T cells sorted from blood. Noted subset: CD45RA+ positively selected. This sequence originates from a man aged 25 to 40 in good health. CDR3 DNA sequence: TGTGCCAGCACCAGCCAGGGAAACACCATATATTTT. Residues: CASTSQGNTIYF.